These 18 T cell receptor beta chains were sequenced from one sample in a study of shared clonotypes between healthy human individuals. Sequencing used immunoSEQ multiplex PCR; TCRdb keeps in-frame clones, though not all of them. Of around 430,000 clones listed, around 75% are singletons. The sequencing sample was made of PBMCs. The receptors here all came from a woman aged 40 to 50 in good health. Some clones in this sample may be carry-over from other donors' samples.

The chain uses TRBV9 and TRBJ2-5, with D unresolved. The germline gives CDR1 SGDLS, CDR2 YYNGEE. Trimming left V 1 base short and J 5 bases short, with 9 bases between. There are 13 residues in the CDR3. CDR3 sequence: CASSVLRRETQYF. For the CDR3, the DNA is TGTGCCAGCAGCGTATTGCGGCGGGAGACCCAGTACTTC.

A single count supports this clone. CDR3 nucleotide sequence: TGTGCCAGCAGTTCTTTGAGCGGGAGTCTCCACGAGCAGTACTTC. Its translation: CASSSLSGSLHEQYF. This chain links TRBV6-6 with TRBJ2-7, with TRBD2 matching over 8 bases. The V and J ends lost 4 bases and 5 bases, in that order; junction bases with no gene match: 10. CDR3 length: 15 amino acids. The germline gives CDR1 MNHNY, CDR2 SVGAGI (reference sequence).

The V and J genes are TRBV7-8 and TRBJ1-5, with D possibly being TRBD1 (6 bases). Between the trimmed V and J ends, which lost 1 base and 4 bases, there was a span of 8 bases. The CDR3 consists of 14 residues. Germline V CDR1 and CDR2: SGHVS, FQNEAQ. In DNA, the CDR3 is TGTGCCAGCAGCTTAGGGGGGCGGAATCAGCCCCAGCATTTT. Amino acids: CASSLGGRNQPQHF. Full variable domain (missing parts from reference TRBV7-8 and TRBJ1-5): GAGVSQSPRYKVAKRGQDVALRCDPISGHVSLFWYQQALGQGPEFLTYFQNEAQLDKSGLPSDRFFAERPEGSVSTLKIQRTQQEDSAVYLCASSLGGRNQPQHFGDGTRLSIL.

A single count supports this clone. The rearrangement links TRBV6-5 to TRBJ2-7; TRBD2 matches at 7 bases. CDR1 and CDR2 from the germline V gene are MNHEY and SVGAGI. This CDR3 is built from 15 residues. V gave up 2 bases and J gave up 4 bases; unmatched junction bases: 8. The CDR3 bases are TGTGCCAGCAGTTACCGAGGTGGGGAGGGGTACGAGCAGTACTTC. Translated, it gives CASSYRGGEGYEQYF.

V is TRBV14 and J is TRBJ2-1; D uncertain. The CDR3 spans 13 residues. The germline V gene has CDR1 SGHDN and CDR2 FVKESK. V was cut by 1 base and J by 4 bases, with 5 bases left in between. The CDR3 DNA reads TGTGCCAGCAGCCAAGGTGTATACAATGAGCAGTTCTTC. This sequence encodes CASSQGVYNEQFF.

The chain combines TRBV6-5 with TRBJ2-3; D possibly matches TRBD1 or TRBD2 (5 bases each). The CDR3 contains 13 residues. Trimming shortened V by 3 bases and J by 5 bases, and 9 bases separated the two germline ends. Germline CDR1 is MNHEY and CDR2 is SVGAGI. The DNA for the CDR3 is TGTGCCAGCAGTTATGGGGCGGGAGATACGCAGTATTTT. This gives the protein CASSYGAGDTQYF.

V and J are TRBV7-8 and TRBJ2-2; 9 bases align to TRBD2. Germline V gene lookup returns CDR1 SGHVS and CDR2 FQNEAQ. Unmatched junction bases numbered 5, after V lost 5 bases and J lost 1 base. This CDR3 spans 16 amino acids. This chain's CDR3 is CASSPPSGKNTGELFF. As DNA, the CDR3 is TGTGCCAGCAGCCCCCCTAGCGGGAAGAACACCGGGGAGCTGTTTTTT.

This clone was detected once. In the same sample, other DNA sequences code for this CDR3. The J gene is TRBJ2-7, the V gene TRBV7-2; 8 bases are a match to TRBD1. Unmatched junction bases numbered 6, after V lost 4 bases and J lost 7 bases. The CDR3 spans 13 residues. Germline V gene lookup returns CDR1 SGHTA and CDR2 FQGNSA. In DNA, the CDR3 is TGTGCCAGCAGCTCGGACAGGGTTGGGGAGCAGTACTTC. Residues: CASSSDRVGEQYF.

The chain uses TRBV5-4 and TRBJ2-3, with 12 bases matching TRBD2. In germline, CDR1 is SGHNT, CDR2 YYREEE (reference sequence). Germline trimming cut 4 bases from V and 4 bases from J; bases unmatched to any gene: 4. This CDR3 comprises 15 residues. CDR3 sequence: CASSELAGGADTQYF. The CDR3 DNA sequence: TGTGCCAGCAGCGAACTAGCGGGAGGAGCAGATACGCAGTATTTT.

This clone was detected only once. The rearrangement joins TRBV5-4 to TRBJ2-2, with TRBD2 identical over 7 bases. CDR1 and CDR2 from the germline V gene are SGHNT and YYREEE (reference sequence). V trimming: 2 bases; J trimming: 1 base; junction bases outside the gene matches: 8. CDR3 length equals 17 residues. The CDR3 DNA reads TGTGCCAGCAGCTTAGGGAGGGCCCAACGGAACACCGGGGAGCTGTTTTTT. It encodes CASSLGRAQRNTGELFF.

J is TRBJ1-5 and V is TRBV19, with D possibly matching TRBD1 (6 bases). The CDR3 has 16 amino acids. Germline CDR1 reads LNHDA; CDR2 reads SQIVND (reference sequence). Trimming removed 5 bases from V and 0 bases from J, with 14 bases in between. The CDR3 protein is CASSSGQPYSNQPQHF. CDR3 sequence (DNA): TGTGCCAGTAGTTCCGGACAGCCGTATAGCAATCAGCCCCAGCATTTT.

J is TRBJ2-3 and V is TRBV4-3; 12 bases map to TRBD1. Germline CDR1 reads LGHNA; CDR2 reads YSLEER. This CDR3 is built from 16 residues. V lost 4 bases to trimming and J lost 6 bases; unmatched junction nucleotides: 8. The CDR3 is CASSPRDRGLADTQYF. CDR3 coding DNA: TGCGCCAGCAGCCCCCGGGACAGGGGGCTTGCGGATACGCAGTATTTT.

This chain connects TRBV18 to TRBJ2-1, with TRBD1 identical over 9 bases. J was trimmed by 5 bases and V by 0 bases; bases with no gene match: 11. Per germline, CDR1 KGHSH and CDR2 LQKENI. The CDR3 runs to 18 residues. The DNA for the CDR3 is TGTGCCAGCTCACCACCTTGGGGTACAGGGGGCTTGGACAATGAGCAGTTCTTC. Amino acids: CASSPPWGTGGLDNEQFF.

CDR3 protein: CASSRDRGHPPTDTQYF. The CDR3 DNA sequence: TGTGCCAGCAGCAGGGACAGGGGGCACCCTCCCACAGATACGCAGTATTTT. The chain employs TRBV21-1 and TRBJ2-3; no DNA check was done on the table's D call, TRBD1. TRBV21-1 is an annotated pseudogene. The CDR3 has 17 residues.

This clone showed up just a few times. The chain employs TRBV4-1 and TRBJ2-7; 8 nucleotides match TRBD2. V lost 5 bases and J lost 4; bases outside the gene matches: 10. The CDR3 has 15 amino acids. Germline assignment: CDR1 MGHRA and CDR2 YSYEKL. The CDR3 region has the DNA TGCGCCAGCAGCTTGGTACTAGCGGCTGAATACGAGCAGTACTTC. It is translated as CASSLVLAAEYEQYF.

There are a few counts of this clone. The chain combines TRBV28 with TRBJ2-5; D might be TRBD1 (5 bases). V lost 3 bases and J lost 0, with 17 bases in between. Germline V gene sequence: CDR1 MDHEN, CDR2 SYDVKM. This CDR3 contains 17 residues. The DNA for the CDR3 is TGTGCCAGCAGTTTGATGATTTGGGGCAGAGACCAAGAGACCCAGTACTTC. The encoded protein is CASSLMIWGRDQETQYF.

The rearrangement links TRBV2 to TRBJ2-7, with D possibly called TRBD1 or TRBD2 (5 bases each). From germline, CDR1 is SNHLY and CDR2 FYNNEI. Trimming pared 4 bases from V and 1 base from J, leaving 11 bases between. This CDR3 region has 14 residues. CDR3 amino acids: CASSVDSGSYEQYF. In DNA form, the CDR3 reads TGTGCCAGCAGTGTAGACAGCGGATCCTACGAGCAGTACTTC.

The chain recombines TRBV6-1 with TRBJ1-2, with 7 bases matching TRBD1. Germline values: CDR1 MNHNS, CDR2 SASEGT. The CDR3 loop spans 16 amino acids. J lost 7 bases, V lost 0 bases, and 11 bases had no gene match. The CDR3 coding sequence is TGTGCCAGCAGTGAAGCCATTGACAGGGTGGATATTGGCTACACCTTC. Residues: CASSEAIDRVDIGYTF.